These T cell receptor beta chains were read from a single sample in a study of blood T cell repertoires in COVID-19. Sequenced by immunoSEQ multiplex PCR; TCRdb stores in-frame clones only, minus some. The sample includes approximately 67,000 clones, about nine tenths of them seen just once. Sequencing was performed on peripheral blood. These receptors were taken from a man in his forties or fifties with active COVID-19. Each CDR3 is given with its conserved first and last residue. Each record gives: J gene, clone size, V gene, D gene, CDR3 protein, CDR3 DNA. A D gene is named only where the DNA matches it firmly. The size field is filled for only some rows; it gives once, few, many or a size class.

>TRBJ1-2|-|TRBV19|TRBD1
CASSARQGQIYGYTF
TGTGCCAGTAGTGCTCGACAGGGGCAGATCTATGGCTACACCTTC
>TRBJ2-2|-|TRBV7-3|-
CASSRVVGTGELFF
TGTGCCAGCAGCCGGGTAGTCGGCACCGGGGAGCTGTTTTTT
>TRBJ2-1|-|TRBV28|TRBD2
CASRPFAGASYNEQFF
TGTGCCAGCAGACCGTTTGCGGGAGCGTCCTACAATGAGCAGTTCTTC
>TRBJ2-5|-|TRBV7-7|-
CASSLVQRETQYF
TGTGCTAGCAGCTTAGTCCAGCGGGAGACCCAGTACTTC
>TRBJ1-6|-|TRBV6-5|TRBD1
CASTPGDSPNSPLHF
TGTGCCAGCACCCCCGGGGACAGCCCAAATTCACCCCTCCACTTT
>TRBJ2-7|-|TRBV28|TRBD2
CASSLGLAGGPIRGEQYF
TGTGCCAGCAGTTTAGGCCTAGCGGGAGGGCCGATCAGGGGCGAGCAGTACTTC
>TRBJ2-3|-|TRBV15|TRBD2
CATRTGGPDTQYF
TGTGCCACCAGGACGGGAGGGCCAGATACGCAGTATTTT
>TRBJ1-4|-|TRBV5-4|-
CASGRAGEKLFF
TGTGCCAGCGGGCGCGCGGGTGAAAAACTGTTTTTT
>TRBJ2-3|-|TRBV11-2|-
CASSLVGGRTDTQYF
TGTGCCAGCAGCTTAGTGGGGGGTCGGACAGATACGCAGTATTTT
>TRBJ2-5|-|TRBV6-5|-
CASSKTGPLETQYF
TGTGCCAGCAGTAAAACAGGGCCTCTGGAGACCCAGTACTTC
>TRBJ2-2|-|TRBV11-3|TRBD1
CASSRQGPGTGELFF
TGTGCCAGCAGCCGACAGGGGCCGGGCACCGGGGAGCTGTTTTTT
>TRBJ1-1|-|TRBV19|TRBD1
CASSYRGNTEAFF
TGTGCCAGCAGTTACAGGGGAAACACTGAAGCTTTCTTT
>TRBJ1-2|-|TRBV18|-
CASSNQVVDYGYTF
TGTGCCAGCTCAAATCAGGTAGTCGACTATGGCTACACCTTC
>TRBJ2-7|few|TRBV28|-
CASPFMFRSDRGYYEQYF
TGTGCCAGCCCTTTCATGTTTAGGAGCGATAGGGGTTACTACGAGCAGTACTTC
>TRBJ2-5|-|TRBV19|-
CASSRDRIQETQYF
TGTGCCAGTAGCCGTGACAGGATACAAGAGACCCAGTACTTC
>TRBJ2-7|-|TRBV11-3|-
CASSLRFGVSYEQYF
TGTGCCAGCAGCTTAAGGTTCGGGGTTTCCTACGAGCAGTACTTC
>TRBJ1-1|-|TRBV5-6|-
CASSLEGKAFF
TGTGCCAGCAGCTTGGAGGGGAAGGCTTTCTTT
>TRBJ2-1|-|TRBV28|TRBD2
CASNPSGLAIQSKYNEQFF
TGTGCCAGCAACCCCTCGGGACTAGCGATACAGTCAAAATACAATGAGCAGTTCTTC